This T cell receptor (beta chain) was sequenced for a study of T-cell memory formation after mild COVID-19. TCRdb redid the calling of the 5' RACE reads with MiXCR, one entry per CDR3 protein. The table lists roughly 130,000 distinct CDR3 sequences, approximately 16% of them singletons, with approximately 15% in the top ten. In its sample, this clonotype was seen a few times. CDR1 MNHEY and CDR2 SMNVEV come from the germline V gene (reference sequence). J was trimmed by 7 bases and V by 3 bases; bases with no gene match: 4. This CDR3 spans 14 amino acids. V and J are TRBV27 and TRBJ2-1, with 9 bases that match TRBD2. The source material was PBMCs or a T cell subset sorted from them (not recorded which). This sequence originates from an adult woman who had mild COVID-19 (a few samples of this study predate the infection). Cell type and time point are not known. This chain's CDR3 is CASSFGTSLNEQFF. Written as DNA, the CDR3 is TGTGCCAGCAGTTTTGGGACTAGCTTAAATGAGCAGTTCTTC.